This TCR beta chain was captured by sequencing in a study of monozygotic twins with inflammatory bowel disease. Study-level points and caveats: Repertoire similarity was not found to differ between concordant and discordant twins, possibly from limited power.

Each CDR3 protein gets one entry in TCRdb, which reprocessed the 5' RACE reads and gives no DNA. The clone table shows a few hundred thousand distinct CDR3 sequences, with the ten largest holding approximately 2.4%. Germline CDR1 reads MNHEY; CDR2 reads SVGEGT. The CDR3 spans 13 residues. In the case of this clonotype: Its antigen is not known.

This clonotype originated in a human donor with ulcerative colitis or Crohn's disease, or a healthy co-twin of an affected twin (not recorded which). Sequenced: blood. This sequence joins TRBV6-2 or TRBV6-3 and TRBJ2-1; TCRdb picks TRBD1, but there is no DNA to check that call. The CDR3 sequence: CASSFIWGYEQFF.